The TCR beta chain under discussion was sequenced for a study of early T cells in non-severe SARS-CoV-2 infection. This clonotype was seen at least ten times. The CDR3 contains 16 residues. Trimming stripped 5 bases from V and 1 base from J, with 14 bases between. In germline, CDR1 is SGHTA, CDR2 FQGNSA. Unique molecular identifiers were added to individual cDNA molecules. From the 5' RACE reads, TCRdb called clonotypes with MiXCR, one entry per CDR3 protein. The table includes about 26,000 distinct CDR3 sequences, about 4.5% detected once. The TCR sequence derives from an adult who was a healthcare worker with PCR-confirmed SARS-CoV-2 infection or an uninfected control (not recorded which). Sequenced material: whole blood. The V call is TRBV7-2, the J call TRBJ2-2; D not certain. The CDR3 is CASSPGPRQNTGELFF. CDR3 in DNA: TGTGCCAGCAGCCCCGGTCCCAGGCAGAACACCGGGGAGCTGTTTTTT.